The sequence of this T cell receptor (beta chain) was determined in a study of cytomegalovirus exposure and HLA in healthy donors. Whole-study findings and limits: In a later analysis, specific HLA alleles were associated with 15,000 to 20,000 TCR beta sequences at a 0.05 false discovery rate.

Vbeta (60) and Jbeta (13) primers were used in the PCR. Assay: immunoSEQ multiplex PCR; the TCRdb copy retains only in-frame clones and omits some. The table lists fewer than 250,000 clones, approximately 80% of them singletons. In the case of this clone: The antigen is unknown.

The TCR sequence derives from a man in his forties in good health and CMV-seronegative. What was sequenced was PBMCs.

The CDR3 nucleotides read TGTGCCAGCTCACCAGACAGCCACCCCAATGAGCAGTTCTTC. Its protein is CASSPDSHPNEQFF. V is TRBV18 and J is TRBJ2-1; the D gene is possibly TRBD1 (5 bases). The CDR3 covers 14 residues. Germline V lookup: CDR1 KGHSH, CDR2 LQKENI. V shed 2 bases and J shed 6 bases, with 11 bases lying between them.